Shown below are 8 T cell receptor beta chains from a single sample sequenced in a study of OX40 agonist ivuxolimab in advanced cancers. Only in-frame clones appear in the TCRdb table, and some are missing; sequencing was by immunoSEQ multiplex PCR. There are about 62,000 clones in the sample; roughly four fifths occur only once, and around 1% lies in the top ten. Here the sequenced sample was CD4+ or CD8+ T cells sorted from blood, taken in a trial of the OX40 agonist ivuxolimab. The source is an adult with an advanced solid tumor such as melanoma, head and neck, liver or kidney cancer.

The CDR3, as DNA: TGTGCCAGCAGCTTATGGATCGGAGGAGGGAAACACGAGCAGTACTTC. Translating gives CASSLWIGGGKHEQYF. The J gene is TRBJ2-7, the V gene TRBV13, with a tentative D call TRBD2 (6 bases). V was pared by 2 bases and J by 5 bases, with 19 bases between. The CDR3 extends over 16 amino acids. Germline CDR1 and CDR2: PRHDT and FYEKMQ (reference sequence).

The rearrangement joins TRBV28 to TRBJ2-4; TRBD1 aligns across 8 bases. The germline gives CDR1 MDHEN, CDR2 SYDVKM. V shed 6 bases and J 5 bases; nucleotides not matched to a gene: 12. The CDR3 is 16 residues long. CDR3 in DNA: TGTGCCAGCAGCCGAGGACAGGGTGTGGGAGAAAACATTCAGTACTTC. Translating gives CASSRGQGVGENIQYF.

The sample holds one count of this clone. The chain recombines TRBV6-5 with TRBJ1-1; D not certain. This CDR3 contains 12 residues. V was clipped by 8 bases and J by 1 base, with 8 bases between them. The germline V gene has CDR1 MNHEY and CDR2 SVGAGI. DNA of the CDR3: TGTGCCAGCCACTTCTGGAACACTGAAGCTTTCTTT. Protein sequence: CASHFWNTEAFF.

This rearrangement joins TRBV5-6 to TRBJ1-3; the D gene is possibly TRBD1 (5 bases). The CDR3 has 16 amino acids. Trimming took 4 bases from V and 1 from J, leaving 15 bases between them. Germline CDR1 SGHDT, CDR2 YYEEEE. CDR3 in DNA: TGTGCCAGCAGCACCCCAGGGATTTCGTCTGGAAACACCATATATTTT. Translation: CASSTPGISSGNTIYF.

The chain uses TRBV6-1 and TRBJ1-2; tentatively, D is TRBD1 (6 bases). V lost 10 bases to trimming and J lost 3 bases, with 12 bases between them. Germline V gives CDR1 MNHNS, CDR2 SASEGT. The CDR3 length is 12 residues. The CDR3 spells CATHTGYYGYTF. The CDR3 nucleotides are TGTGCCACCCACACAGGGTACTATGGCTACACCTTC.

The chain is built from TRBV30 and TRBJ1-2, with D unclear. V dropped 0 bases and J dropped 8 bases, with 7 bases sitting between them. The CDR3 is made up of 11 amino acids. CDR1 is GTSNPN, CDR2 SVGIG, per germline (reference sequence). CDR3 loop: CAWSVQMGYTF. CDR3 nucleotides: TGTGCCTGGAGTGTACAGATGGGCTACACCTTC.

This chain connects TRBV19 to TRBJ2-3, with 13 bases lining up with TRBD2. The ends lost 3 bases at V and 2 bases at J; junction bases unmatched: 5. The CDR3 spans 17 residues. CDR1 is LNHDA and CDR2 is SQIVND in the germline V gene (reference sequence). CDR3 in DNA: TGTGCCAGTAGTATCCTCGGACTAGCGGGGGCCACAGATACGCAGTATTTT. Translation gives CASSILGLAGATDTQYF.

This chain links TRBV6-1 with TRBJ1-5, with D hard to call. This CDR3 has 15 residues. The germline V gene encodes CDR1 MNHNS and CDR2 SASEGT. Deletions cut 4 bases from V and 3 bases from J, with 13 bases between. The CDR3 bases are TGTGCCAGCAGTGGAGAAGGGTCTCCCAATCAGCCCCAGCATTTT. Protein sequence: CASSGEGSPNQPQHF.